These 30 T cell receptor beta chains came from one sample sequenced in a study of CD8+CD57+ T cells in acquired aplastic anemia. Genomic DNA provided the template from which TCR beta VDJ and CDR3 profiles were obtained. TCRdb re-called the reads with MiXCR, one entry per CDR3 protein. The sample records 130,000 or so distinct CDR3 sequences, over 30% being singletons. For sequencing, patients were chosen who had shown expansion of CD8+CD57+ cells by flow cytometry. The sequencing sample was made of sorted CD4+, CD8+, or CD8+CD57+ T cells (not recorded which) from PBMCs. Receptor source: a human donor with aplastic anemia.

This clonotype was counted between two and nine times. A read error is possible here, since a much larger clone lies one base away. This rearrangement joins TRBV5-1 to TRBJ2-1, with D maybe TRBD2 (5 bases). Germline lookup yields CDR1 SGHRS and CDR2 YFSETQ. The CDR3 length is 12 residues. CDR3 sequence: CASSMGVNEQLF. In nucleotides, the CDR3 is TGCGCCAGCAGCATGGGAGTCAATGAGCAGCTCTTC.

The V and J genes are TRBV7-6 and TRBJ2-5; no reliable D call. V was cut by 6 bases and J by 11 bases, with 4 bases left in between. This CDR3 is built from 8 residues. Germline CDR1 SGHVS, CDR2 FNYEAQ. The CDR3 here is CASRPQYF. The CDR3 nucleotides read TGTGCCAGCAGACCTCAGTACTTC.

Of note for this clonotype: Possible read error: a much larger clone is one base away. The chain links TRBV6-1 to TRBJ1-4; 12 bases match TRBD1. CDR3 size: 18 residues. Germline V gene data show CDR1 as MNHNS and CDR2 as SASEGT. CDR3 region: CASSRITGQGARNEKLLF. CDR3 bases: TGTGCCAGCAGTCGGATAACGGGACAGGGGGCAAGGAATGAAAAACTGCTTTTT.

This chain links TRBV2 with TRBJ2-3, with D hard to call. Germline lookup yields CDR1 SNHLY and CDR2 FYNNEI. This CDR3 comprises 12 residues. Trimming took off 3 bases at V and 4 bases at J, with 5 bases between the two ends. The CDR3 protein is CASSDPADTQYF. DNA for the CDR3: TGTGCCAGCAGTGATCCAGCAGATACGCAGTATTTT.

This clonotype was seen repeatedly, ten times or more. This sequence joins TRBV28 and TRBJ1-2, with 7 bases that match TRBD1. J gave up 0 bases and V 5 bases, and 6 bases lay outside the gene matches. This CDR3 has 15 amino acids. Germline V lookup: CDR1 MDHEN, CDR2 SYDVKM. The CDR3 bases are TGTGCCAGCAGTACCCGGGACAGACCTAACTATGGCTACACCTTC. The encoded protein is CASSTRDRPNYGYTF.

The chain employs TRBV15 and TRBJ1-1; possibly TRBD1 for D (5 bases). The CDR3 runs 16 residues. The V gene's germline CDR1 is LNHNV and CDR2 YYDKDF (reference sequence). V lost 1 base and J lost 0, with 12 bases in between. The CDR3 DNA reads TGTGCCACCAGCAGAGCTGAAGGGGTCATGAACACTGAAGCTTTCTTT. Protein product: CATSRAEGVMNTEAFF. The full variable domain, in which reference TRBV15 and TRBJ1-1 provide the parts outside the CDR3, is DAMVIQNPRYQVTQFGKPVTLSCSQTLNHNVMYWYQQKSSQAPKLLFHYYDKDFNNEADTPDNFQSRRPNTSFCFLDIRSPGLGDTAMYLCATSRAEGVMNTEAFFGQGTRLTVV.

In regard to this clonotype: Since no conserved phenylalanine or tryptophan closes the CDR3, a read error is the likely cause. V and J are TRBV15 and TRBJ2-7, with D perhaps TRBD2 (7 bases). CDR3 length: 15 residues. The germline CDR1 and CDR2 sequences are LNHNV and YYDKDF (reference sequence). Trimming pared 7 bases from V and 5 bases from J, leaving 21 bases between. CDR3 amino acids: CATKEGGVNRNEQYA. In nucleotides, the CDR3 is TGTGCCACCAAAGAGGGGGGGGTTAATCGGAACGAGCAGTACGCC.

This clonotype was picked up many times. The chain is built from TRBV7-2 and TRBJ2-5; 10 bases align to TRBD2. V shed 2 bases and J 5 bases; nucleotides not matched to a gene: 5. The CDR3 is 15 amino acids. The V gene's germline CDR1 is SGHTA and CDR2 FQGNSA. The CDR3 reads CASSLSGGVLETQYF. The CDR3 DNA follows: TGTGCCAGCAGCTTAAGCGGGGGGGTCCTCGAGACCCAGTACTTC.

This chain uses TRBV10-1 with TRBJ1-1; D is unresolved. This CDR3 region has 12 residues. V was clipped by 3 bases and J by 5 bases, with 7 bases between them. In germline, CDR1 is WNHNN, CDR2 SYGVQD (reference sequence). The CDR3 spells CASSDTATEAFF. CDR3 nucleotide sequence: TGCGCCAGCAGTGACACTGCAACTGAAGCTTTCTTT.

This clonotype has a single count. The J gene is TRBJ2-7, the V gene TRBV20-1; D remains ambiguous. Looked up from germline, CDR1 is DFQATT and CDR2 is SNEGSKA (reference sequence). This CDR3 is built from 12 residues. Here the CDR3 reads CSASGDSYKQYV. The CDR3, as DNA: TGCAGTGCTAGCGGAGACTCCTACAAGCAGTACGTC.

This clonotype occurred many times. The chain has TRBV19 and TRBJ1-5; D unresolved. From germline, CDR1 is LNHDA and CDR2 SQIVND (reference sequence). V dropped 6 bases and J dropped 0 bases, with 18 bases sitting between them. This CDR3 is built from 17 residues. CDR3 in DNA: TGTGCCAGTAGCCCCGAGGGAGCCAGAATTAGCAATCAGCCCCAGCATTTT. Protein product: CASSPEGARISNQPQHF. Drawing the rest from reference TRBV19 and TRBJ1-5, the complete variable domain is DGGITQSPKYLFRKEGQNVTLSCEQNLNHDAMYWYRQDPGQGLRLIYYSQIVNDFQKGDIAEGYSVSREKKESFPLTVTSAQKNPTAFYLCASSPEGARISNQPQHFGDGTRLSIL.

This chain joins TRBV2 and TRBJ1-1, with 10 bases matching TRBD1. The CDR3 runs 14 residues. Germline CDR1 and CDR2: SNHLY and FYNNEI. Trimming removed 7 bases from V and 2 bases from J; junction bases left unmatched: 4. The CDR3, as DNA: TGTGCCAGCATGCGGGACAGGGGCAACACTGAAGCTTTCTTT. It codes for CASMRDRGNTEAFF. The entire variable domain, with the rest obtained from reference TRBV2 and TRBJ1-1, is as follows: EPEVTQTPSHQVTQMGQEVILRCVPISNHLYFYWYRQILGQKVEFLVSFYNNEISEKSEIFDDQFSVERPDGSNFTLKIRSTKLEDSAMYFCASMRDRGNTEAFFGQGTRLTVV.

This clonotype was recorded many times. The chain uses TRBV11-3 and TRBJ2-7; D might be TRBD1 (6 bases). CDR1 and CDR2 from the germline V gene are SGHNT and YENEEA. V lost 11 bases and J 5 bases, leaving 19 bases between the germline ends. CDR3 size: 13 residues. In DNA, the CDR3 is TGTGCCTTACCTAAAACAGGGATCCACGAGCAGTACGTC. Protein: CALPKTGIHEQYV.

This chain joins TRBV7-2 and TRBJ1-4; the D gene is possibly TRBD1 (6 bases). The germline gives CDR1 SGHTA, CDR2 FQGNSA. The CDR3 is 14 residues long. V shed 6 bases and J shed 0 bases, with 8 bases lying between them. CDR3 in amino acids: CASRRQATNEKLFF. The CDR3 nucleotides read TGTGCCAGCAGGAGACAGGCAACTAATGAAAAACTGTTTTTT.

In its sample, this clonotype was seen many times. The V and J genes are TRBV6-5 and TRBJ1-1; D not certain. Between the trimmed V and J ends, which lost 7 bases and 3 bases, there was a span of 9 bases. The germline gives CDR1 MNHEY, CDR2 SVGAGI. The CDR3 loop spans 12 amino acids. Here the CDR3 reads CASKAVYTEAFF. CDR3 DNA sequence: TGTGCCAGCAAGGCAGTATACACTGAAGCTTTCTTT.

This clonotype was counted at least ten times. The chain employs TRBV19 and TRBJ1-3; D might be TRBD1 (6 bases). CDR3 length: 14 residues. Germline values: CDR1 LNHDA, CDR2 SQIVND (reference sequence). Deletions cut 5 bases from V and 6 bases from J, with 14 bases between. For the CDR3, the DNA is TGTGCCAGTAGTTTACAGGGTGTCCTAAACACCATATATTTT. Its protein product is CASSLQGVLNTIYF.

This clonotype turned up a few times. The rearrangement uses TRBV10-3 and TRBJ2-7; 8 bases match TRBD2. The CDR3 extends over 13 amino acids. The J segment lost 7 bases and the V segment lost 4 bases, leaving 6 bases of the junction unmatched. Germline V lookup: CDR1 ENHRY, CDR2 SYGVKD. The CDR3 spells CAISGARGGEQYV. CDR3 nucleotide sequence: TGTGCCATCAGTGGCGCCCGGGGGGGGGAGCAGTACGTC.

Many counts were recorded for this clonotype. The gene calls are TRBV19 and TRBJ1-6; 9 bases fit TRBD1. J was trimmed by 9 bases and V by 4 bases; bases with no gene match: 4. Germline CDR1 reads LNHDA; CDR2 reads SQIVND (reference sequence). This CDR3 is built from 14 residues. Written as DNA, the CDR3 is TGTGCCAGTAGTACGGACAGGGGTCGTTCACCCCTCCACTTT. This codes for CASSTDRGRSPLHF.

This clonotype appeared many times. The J gene is TRBJ2-3, the V gene TRBV5-6, with a weak D call TRBD1 (5 bases). V was pared by 0 bases and J by 2 bases, with 10 bases between. CDR1 and CDR2 (germline): SGHDT, YYEEEE. This CDR3 is built from 15 residues. CDR3 DNA sequence: TGTGCCAGCAGCTTGGACAGGATTGTCACAGATACGCAGTATTTT. This sequence encodes CASSLDRIVTDTQYF. The whole variable domain, remainder taken from reference TRBV5-6 and TRBJ2-3, is DAGVTQSPTHLIKTRGQQVTLRCSPKSGHDTVSWYQQALGQGPQFIFQYYEEEERQRGNFPDRFSGHQFPNYSSELNVNALLLGDSALYLCASSLDRIVTDTQYFGPGTRLTVL.

In the case of this clonotype: Likely a read error: the CDR3 ends without its conserved phenylalanine or tryptophan. The genes are TRBV6-1 and TRBJ2-5; maybe TRBD1 (7 bases). V was trimmed by 2 bases and J by 0 bases, leaving 16 bases between them. This CDR3 is 17 amino acids long. CDR1 and CDR2 from the germline V gene are MNHNS and SASEGT. DNA for the CDR3: TGTGCCAGCAGTGAAACGGGGGACAGCTCGTACCAAGAGACCCAGTACCTC. This translates into CASSETGDSSYQETQYL.

About this clonotype: Sequence at one end of the junction differs from germline and may be a read error. This chain joins TRBV7-9 and TRBJ2-2, with D possibly being TRBD2 (5 bases). CDR1 and CDR2 from the germline V gene are SEHNR and FQNEAQ (reference sequence). The CDR3 contains 13 residues. CDR3 loop: CASGLSGAGELFF. The CDR3 DNA follows: TGTGCCAGCGGCTTAAGCGGCGCCGGGGAGCTGTTTTTT. Supplemented by reference TRBV7-9 and TRBJ2-2, the full variable domain reads DTGVSQNPRHKITKRGQNVTFRCDPISEHNRLYWYRQTLGQGPEFLTYFQNEAQLEKSRLLSDRFSAERPKGSFSTLEIQRTEQGDSAMYLCASGLSGAGELFFGEGSRLTVL.

This sequence joins TRBV7-3 and TRBJ1-5; D not resolved. The CDR3 runs to 16 residues. Trimming stripped 6 bases from V and 0 bases from J, with 15 bases between. Germline CDR1 is SGHTA and CDR2 is FQGTGA. The CDR3 nucleotides read TGTGCCAGCAGTGCAGCGAGGAGAAATAGCAATCAGCCCCAGCATTTT. Its protein product is CASSAARRNSNQPQHF.

This clonotype was seen a handful of times. The gene calls are TRBV20-1 and TRBJ2-7; either TRBD1 or TRBD2 may supply D (6 bases each). CDR1 and CDR2 (germline): DFQATT, SNEGSKA (reference sequence). The CDR3 has 13 residues. V lost 6 bases and J 7 bases, leaving 19 bases between the germline ends. The CDR3 DNA is TGCAGTGCGCCCTTACTGGAGGGGGAAGAGCAGTACTTC. Protein sequence: CSAPLLEGEEQYF.

This clonotype was counted only a few times. The CDR3 ends on some other residue instead of the conserved phenylalanine or tryptophan, so this is likely a read error. The chain uses TRBV28 and TRBJ1-1, with 7 bases lining up with TRBD1. Germline CDR1 MDHEN, CDR2 SYDVKM. J lost 3 bases, V lost 1 base, and 2 bases had no gene match. The CDR3 extends over 14 amino acids. The CDR3 here is CASSLFQGDTEAFL. CDR3 nucleotide sequence: TGTGCCAGCAGTTTATTCCAGGGGGACACTGAAGCTTTCCTT.

This clonotype has ten or more counts. This rearrangement joins TRBV6-1 to TRBJ2-7, with TRBD2 as a possible D gene (6 bases). The germline V gene encodes CDR1 MNHNS and CDR2 SASEGT. This CDR3 comprises 17 residues. V dropped 6 bases and J dropped 3 bases, with 24 bases sitting between them. CDR3 coding DNA: TGTGCCAGCAGACCCCAATGGGAGGCTACCCTCCTCTACGAGCAGTACGTC. This encodes CASRPQWEATLLYEQYV.

The chain combines TRBV2 with TRBJ2-7, with 8 bases fitting TRBD1. This CDR3 is 12 amino acids long. After removal of 10 bases from V and 6 bases from J, the junction contained 8 bases not matched to a gene. CDR1 is SNHLY and CDR2 is FYNNEI in the germline V gene. CDR3 sequence: CATGQGATEQYF. The CDR3 DNA follows: TGTGCCACGGGGCAGGGGGCAACCGAGCAGTACTTC. Complete variable domain (other parts from reference TRBV2 and TRBJ2-7): EPEVTQTPSHQVTQMGQEVILRCVPISNHLYFYWYRQILGQKVEFLVSFYNNEISEKSEIFDDQFSVERPDGSNFTLKIRSTKLEDSAMYFCATGQGATEQYFGPGTRLTVT.

In DNA form, the CDR3 reads TGTGCCAGCAGTGGCTCTGGGGCCAACGTCCTGACTTTC. It codes for CASSGSGANVLTF. The chain couples TRBV2 to TRBJ2-6; D uncertain. Trimming took off 4 bases at V and 0 bases at J, with 1 base between the two ends. Germline CDR1 SNHLY, CDR2 FYNNEI. This CDR3 has 13 residues. Complete variable domain (other parts from reference TRBV2 and TRBJ2-6): EPEVTQTPSHQVTQMGQEVILRCVPISNHLYFYWYRQILGQKVEFLVSFYNNEISEKSEIFDDQFSVERPDGSNFTLKIRSTKLEDSAMYFCASSGSGANVLTFGAGSRLTVL.

The V and J genes are TRBV7-9 and TRBJ2-7, with D perhaps TRBD2 (5 bases). The CDR3 runs 13 residues. The germline CDR1 and CDR2 sequences are SEHNR and FQNEAQ (reference sequence). Trimming removed 4 bases at V and 3 bases at J, with 10 bases between. CDR3 sequence: CASSSLGGYEQYF. As DNA, the CDR3 is TGTGCCAGCAGCTCCCTAGGAGGCTACGAGCAGTACTTC.

The chain employs TRBV20-1 and TRBJ2-5; TRBD2 matches 10 bases. This CDR3 has 21 residues. Germline-derived CDR1 and CDR2 are DFQATT and SNEGSKA (reference sequence). The V gene end was trimmed by 4 bases and the J gene end by 4 bases; junction bases not matched to a gene: 27. The CDR3 DNA reads TGCAGTGCTATAGTAGCGGGGGGCCGATCTCCGAATCTGGGCCAACGAGAGACCCAGTACTTC. Translation: CSAIVAGGRSPNLGQRETQYF.

With respect to this clonotype: The junction departs from the called germline gene at one end, perhaps through a read error. V and J are TRBV20-1 and TRBJ2-1, with 9 bases fitting TRBD2. Germline CDR1 reads DFQATT; CDR2 reads SNEGSKA (reference sequence). The CDR3 contains 14 residues. This CDR3 reads CSARDGGTSMSPSF. The CDR3 coding sequence is TGCAGTGCTAGAGATGGAGGGACTAGCATGTCGCCGTCCTTC.